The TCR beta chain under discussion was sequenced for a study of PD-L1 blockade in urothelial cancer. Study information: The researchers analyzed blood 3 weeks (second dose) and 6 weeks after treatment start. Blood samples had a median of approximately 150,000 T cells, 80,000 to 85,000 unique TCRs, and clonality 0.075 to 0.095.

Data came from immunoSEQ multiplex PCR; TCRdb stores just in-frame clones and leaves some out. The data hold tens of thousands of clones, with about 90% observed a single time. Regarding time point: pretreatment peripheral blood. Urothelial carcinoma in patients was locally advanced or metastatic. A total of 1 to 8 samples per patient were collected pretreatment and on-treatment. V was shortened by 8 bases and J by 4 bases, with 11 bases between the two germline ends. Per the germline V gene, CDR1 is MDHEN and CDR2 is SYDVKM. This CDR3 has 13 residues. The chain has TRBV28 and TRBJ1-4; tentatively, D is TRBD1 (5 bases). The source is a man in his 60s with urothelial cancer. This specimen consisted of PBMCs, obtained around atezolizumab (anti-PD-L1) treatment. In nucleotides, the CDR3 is TGTGCCAGCGCCGGACAAATTAATGAAAAACTGTTTTTT. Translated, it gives CASAGQINEKLFF.